This is a list of T cell receptor beta chains from one sample in a study of identifying expanded T cells in peripheral blood. Clones were read by immunoSEQ multiplex PCR, and TCRdb kept only the in-frame ones, dropping some. The sample records 120,000 or so clones, approximately 84% being singletons. Sequencing used blood. Receptors originate from a person aged 18-70 years in good health. The CDR3 runs from the conserved cysteine through the conserved F or W. Each record gives: V gene, clone size, J gene, CDR3 length, CDR3 protein. Where a row states a size, it is once, few, many or the class of an expanded clone; other rows omit it.

v_gene: TRBV2
abundance: NA
j_gene: TRBJ1-4
len: 16
CDR3aa: CASSARHSTTNEKLFF

v_gene: TRBV19
abundance: NA
j_gene: TRBJ1-1
len: 14
CDR3aa: CASSIGNRNTEAFF

v_gene: TRBV5-4
abundance: NA
j_gene: TRBJ2-7
len: 14
CDR3aa: CASSPRGTSYEQYF

v_gene: TRBV30
abundance: NA
j_gene: TRBJ2-5
len: 15
CDR3aa: CAWSAGAGDAETQYF

v_gene: TRBV19
abundance: few
j_gene: TRBJ2-7
len: 13
CDR3aa: CASSPRTVYEQYF

v_gene: TRBV27
abundance: NA
j_gene: TRBJ2-7
len: 15
CDR3aa: CASSSRTATIYEQYF

v_gene: TRBV27
abundance: once
j_gene: TRBJ2-2
len: 14
CDR3aa: CASRPQTYTGELFF

v_gene: TRBV11-2
abundance: NA
j_gene: TRBJ2-7
len: 16
CDR3aa: CASSPEGDPSSYEQYF

v_gene: TRBV29-1
abundance: NA
j_gene: TRBJ1-5
len: 14
CDR3aa: CSVSVTGYNQPQHF

v_gene: TRBV11-3
abundance: NA
j_gene: TRBJ2-5
len: 14
CDR3aa: CASSHGTGQETQYF